Below, one T cell receptor beta chain is given with its context. Its cognate antigen has yet to be identified. One base away there is no much larger clone; base qualities are not given. To identify antigen-specific CD4+ T cell clonotypes by their expansion, the ViraFEST assay first stimulated PBMC with viral peptide pools and then applied TCR sequencing. After roughly 11 days of culture, CD4+ T cells were isolated with the EasySep CD4+ T cell isolation kit. Each participant received two doses of an mRNA SARS-CoV-2 vaccine, either BNT162b2 or mRNA-1273. The absence of prior SARS-CoV-2 infection in healthy vaccine recipients was confirmed by negative nucleocapsid antibodies before and after vaccination. Each well held around 2 million PBMC cultured in IMDM containing around 5% human AB serum, 9.5 to 10 IU/ml IL-2 and gentamicin, along with around 11 ug/ml peptides. On days 3 and 7, half of the culture medium was replaced with fresh IL-2-containing medium. Unless otherwise noted, each peptide stimulation condition was cultured in triplicate wells. PBMC were separated from whole blood using Ficoll-Paque Plus gradient centrifugation and were then either cryopreserved at -140C or used fresh. The overlapping peptide pools covered the spike proteins of SARS-CoV-2 as well as those of the common cold coronaviruses HCoV-NL63, HCoV-OC43 and HCoV-229E. Genomic DNA was extracted from cultured CD4+ T cells with the QIAamp micro DNA kit.

These data originate in a study of vaccination effects on CD4 cells after COVID-19 (dated by TCRdb to between 2020 and 2023). With regard to the full study: Across the study, the median time from the second dose to post-vaccine sampling was 72 days (range 14 to 241). The Oncomine TCR Beta short-read assay on an Illumina iSeq 100 was used to sequence cultures from other donors in the study. The study compared SARS-CoV-2 spike-specific CD4+ TCR repertoires before and after mRNA vaccination in COVID-19 convalescent patients and infection-naive vaccine recipients. Altogether, some ten COVID-19 convalescent patients and several SARS-CoV-2-naive healthy vaccine recipients made up the full study.

The method was the immunoSEQ multiplex PCR assay. TCR beta CDR3 sequencing was performed on DNA from the cultured, isolated CD4+ T cells. On the authors' methods: Non-productive TCR sequences were discarded, and reads were trimmed to the CDR3 region, with only CDR3s of 7 or more amino acids retained. Antigen-specific clonotypes were identified using the MANAFEST web app by comparison of expansion in peptide wells against reference cultures. For clones to be considered positive, expansion at FDR<0.05 versus reference and all other wells, an odds ratio above 5, and a frequency above 0.1% in two replicate wells were required. A clonotype was defined as cross-reactive if the clonotype was significantly expanded both in SARS-CoV-2 spike wells and in at least one common cold coronavirus spike condition. Levenshtein distance calculated with the stringdist R package was used to assess CDR3 similarity, and unrooted trees were constructed with ape in R 3.6.1. The table comes from immuneACCESS by way of TCRdb, which keeps in-frame sequences with V and J called. Part of the clones is missing from these tables; in studies checked, under half for an unresolved V gene and the rest for unknown reasons. V and J calls and clone size are copied from that table; D and trimming were computed from the DNA. This sample lists approximately 83,000 clones; more than 60% were detected once. The top ten constitute roughly 1.2% of the sample.

Results the study describes overall, beyond this receptor: Clones induced by infection and clones induced by vaccination both contracted markedly at late timepoints after vaccination, which fits with T cell responses waning over time. Limitations of the study were the small number of convalescent patients and the absence of early post-infection timepoints. In healthy vaccine recipients, vaccine-induced clones were almost all SARS-CoV-2 mono-reactive, with only 1 of 255 being cross-reactive with common cold coronaviruses.

The CDR3 runs 14 residues from the cysteine to the valine. The DNA shown is the 42-base CDR3, in frame from base 1. Per the germline V gene, MDHEN is the CDR1 and SYDVKM is the CDR2. V lost 7 bases and J lost 5 bases, and the count of bases not matched to a germline gene is 11. Here the chain combines TRBV28 and TRBJ2-7, with 7 middle bases fitting TRBD1. This receptor was obtained from a human donor who received a COVID-19 vaccine. The sample consisted of CD4+ T cells from PBMCs cultured with HCoV-OC43 spike peptides, taken after COVID-19 vaccination. This specimen's cell subset or site label, per the study, means: HCoV-OC43 spike overlapping peptide pool stimulation. The CDR3 here reads CASTATGSGHEQYV. The base sequence is TGTGCCAGCACCGCGACAGGGTCTGGCCACGAGCAGTACGTC.